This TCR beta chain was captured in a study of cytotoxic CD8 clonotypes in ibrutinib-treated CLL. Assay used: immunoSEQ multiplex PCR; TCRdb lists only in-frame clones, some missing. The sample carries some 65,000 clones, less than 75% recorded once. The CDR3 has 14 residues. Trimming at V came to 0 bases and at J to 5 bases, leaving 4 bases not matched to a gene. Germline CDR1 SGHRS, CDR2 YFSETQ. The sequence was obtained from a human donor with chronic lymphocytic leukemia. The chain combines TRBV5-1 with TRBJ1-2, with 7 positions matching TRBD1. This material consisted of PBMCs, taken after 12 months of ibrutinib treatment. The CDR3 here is CASSLEGTVYGYTF. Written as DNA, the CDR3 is TGCGCCAGCAGCTTGGAGGGGACAGTTTATGGCTACACCTTC.